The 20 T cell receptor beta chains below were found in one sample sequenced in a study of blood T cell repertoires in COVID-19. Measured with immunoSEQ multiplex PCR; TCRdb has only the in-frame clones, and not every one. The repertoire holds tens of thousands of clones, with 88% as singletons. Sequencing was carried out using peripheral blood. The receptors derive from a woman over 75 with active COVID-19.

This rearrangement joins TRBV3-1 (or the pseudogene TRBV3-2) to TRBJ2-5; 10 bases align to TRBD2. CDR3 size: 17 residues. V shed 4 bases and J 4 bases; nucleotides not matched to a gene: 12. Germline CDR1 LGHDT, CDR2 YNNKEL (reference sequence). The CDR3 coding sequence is TGTGCCAGCAGCCTAAGCGGGGTAGCGGGAGGTCGAGAGACCCAGTACTTC. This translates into CASSLSGVAGGRETQYF.

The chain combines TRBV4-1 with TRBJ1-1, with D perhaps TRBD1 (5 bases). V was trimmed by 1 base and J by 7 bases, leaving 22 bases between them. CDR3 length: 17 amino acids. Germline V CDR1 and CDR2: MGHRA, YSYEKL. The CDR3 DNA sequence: TGCGCCAGCAGCCAAGTTCTGCGTGGGGCGAGCGATATTGAAGCTTTCTTT. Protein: CASSQVLRGASDIEAFF.

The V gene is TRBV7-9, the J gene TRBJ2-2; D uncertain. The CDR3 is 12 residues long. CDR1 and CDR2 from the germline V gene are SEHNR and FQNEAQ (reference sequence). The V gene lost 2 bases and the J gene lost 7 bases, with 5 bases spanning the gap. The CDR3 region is CASSLSRGELFF. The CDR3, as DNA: TGTGCCAGCAGCTTATCTCGCGGGGAGCTGTTTTTT. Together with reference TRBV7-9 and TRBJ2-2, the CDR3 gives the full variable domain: DTGVSQNPRHKITKRGQNVTFRCDPISEHNRLYWYRQTLGQGPEFLTYFQNEAQLEKSRLLSDRFSAERPKGSFSTLEIQRTEQGDSAMYLCASSLSRGELFFGEGSRLTVL.

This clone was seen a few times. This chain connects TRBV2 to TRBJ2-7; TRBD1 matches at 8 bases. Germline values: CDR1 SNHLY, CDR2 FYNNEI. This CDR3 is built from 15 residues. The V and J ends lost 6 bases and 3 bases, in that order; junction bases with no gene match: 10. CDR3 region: CASRAGQGSFYEQYF. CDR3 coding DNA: TGTGCCAGCAGAGCTGGACAGGGTTCTTTCTACGAGCAGTACTTC. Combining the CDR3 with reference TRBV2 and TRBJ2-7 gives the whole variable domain EPEVTQTPSHQVTQMGQEVILRCVPISNHLYFYWYRQILGQKVEFLVSFYNNEISEKSEIFDDQFSVERPDGSNFTLKIRSTKLEDSAMYFCASRAGQGSFYEQYFGPGTRLTVT.

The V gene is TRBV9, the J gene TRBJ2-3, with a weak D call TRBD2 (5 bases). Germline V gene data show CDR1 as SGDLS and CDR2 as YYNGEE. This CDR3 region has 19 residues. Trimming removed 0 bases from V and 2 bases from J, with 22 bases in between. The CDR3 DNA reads TGTGCCAGCAGCGTAGGCGACCCCGGCGGGCCCCCCTTCACAGATACGCAGTATTTT. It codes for CASSVGDPGGPPFTDTQYF.

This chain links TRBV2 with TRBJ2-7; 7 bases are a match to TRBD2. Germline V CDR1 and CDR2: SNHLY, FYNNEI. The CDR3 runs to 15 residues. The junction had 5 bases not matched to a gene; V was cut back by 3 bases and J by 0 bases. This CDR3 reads CASSEGGSLSYEQYF. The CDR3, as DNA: TGTGCCAGCAGTGAGGGCGGGAGTCTCTCCTACGAGCAGTACTTC.

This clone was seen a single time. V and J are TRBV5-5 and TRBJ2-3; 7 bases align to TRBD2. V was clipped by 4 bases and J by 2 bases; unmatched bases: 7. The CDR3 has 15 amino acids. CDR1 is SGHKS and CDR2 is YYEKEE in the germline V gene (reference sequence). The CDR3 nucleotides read TGTGCCAGCAGCGACCCTAGCGGATACACAGATACGCAGTATTTT. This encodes CASSDPSGYTDTQYF.

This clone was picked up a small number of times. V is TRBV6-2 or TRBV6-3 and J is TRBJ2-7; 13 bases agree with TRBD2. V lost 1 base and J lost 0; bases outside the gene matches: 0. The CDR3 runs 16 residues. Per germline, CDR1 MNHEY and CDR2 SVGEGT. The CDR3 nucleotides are TGTGCCAGCAGTTACTGGACTAGCGGGAGCTCCTACGAGCAGTACTTC. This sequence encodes CASSYWTSGSSYEQYF.

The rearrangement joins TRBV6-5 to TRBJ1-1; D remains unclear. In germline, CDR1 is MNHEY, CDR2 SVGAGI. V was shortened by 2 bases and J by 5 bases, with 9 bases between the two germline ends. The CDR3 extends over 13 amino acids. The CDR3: CASSYNTGTEAFF. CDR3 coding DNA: TGTGCCAGCAGTTACAATACCGGTACTGAAGCTTTCTTT.

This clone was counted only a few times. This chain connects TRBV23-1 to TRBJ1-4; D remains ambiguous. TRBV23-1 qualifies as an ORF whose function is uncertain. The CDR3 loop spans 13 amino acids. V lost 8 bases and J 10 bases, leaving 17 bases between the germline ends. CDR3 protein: CASLGVREGKLFF. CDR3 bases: TGCGCCAGCCTGGGAGTGAGGGAGGGAAAACTGTTTTTT.

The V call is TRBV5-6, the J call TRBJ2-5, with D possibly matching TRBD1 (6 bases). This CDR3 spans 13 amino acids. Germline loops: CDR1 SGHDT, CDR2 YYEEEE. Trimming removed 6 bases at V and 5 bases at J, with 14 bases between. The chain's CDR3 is CASTTGTEETQYF. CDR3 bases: TGTGCCAGCACGACAGGAACGGAGGAGACCCAGTACTTC.

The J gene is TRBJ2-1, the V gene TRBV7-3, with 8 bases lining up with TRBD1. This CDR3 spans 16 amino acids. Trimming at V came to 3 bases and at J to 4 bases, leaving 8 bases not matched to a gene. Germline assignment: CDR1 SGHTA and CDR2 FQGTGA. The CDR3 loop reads CASSFFQGARYNEQFF. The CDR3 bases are TGTGCCAGCAGCTTCTTCCAGGGGGCGCGATACAATGAGCAGTTCTTC.

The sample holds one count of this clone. The CDR3 loop reads CASSLIAGALSGANVLTF. CDR3 nucleotides: TGTGCCAGCAGCTTAATTGCAGGGGCGCTCTCTGGGGCCAACGTCCTGACTTTC. This chain connects TRBV7-3 to TRBJ2-6; a possible D gene is TRBD1 (6 bases). Germline assignment: CDR1 SGHTA and CDR2 FQGTGA. V lost 1 base, J lost 0 bases, and 13 bases lay in between. This CDR3 region has 18 residues.

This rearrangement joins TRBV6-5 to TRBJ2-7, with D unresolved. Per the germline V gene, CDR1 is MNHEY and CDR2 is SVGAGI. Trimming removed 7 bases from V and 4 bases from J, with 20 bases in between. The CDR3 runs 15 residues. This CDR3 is CASNPKWAQWYEQYF. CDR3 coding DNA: TGTGCCAGCAATCCGAAGTGGGCCCAATGGTACGAGCAGTACTTC.

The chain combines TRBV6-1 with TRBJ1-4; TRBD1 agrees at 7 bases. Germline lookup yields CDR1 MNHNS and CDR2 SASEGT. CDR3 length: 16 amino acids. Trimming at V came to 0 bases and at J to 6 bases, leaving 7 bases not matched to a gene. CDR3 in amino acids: CASSEAGGQIYEKLFF. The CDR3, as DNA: TGTGCCAGCAGTGAAGCCGGGGGACAGATATATGAAAAACTGTTTTTT.

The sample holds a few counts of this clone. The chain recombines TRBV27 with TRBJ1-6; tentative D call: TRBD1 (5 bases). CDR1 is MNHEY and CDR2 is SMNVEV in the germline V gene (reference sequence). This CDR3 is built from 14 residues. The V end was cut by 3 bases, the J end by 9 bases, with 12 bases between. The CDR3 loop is CASSFGQGVSPLHF. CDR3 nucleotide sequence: TGTGCCAGCAGTTTTGGGCAGGGTGTTTCACCCCTCCACTTT.

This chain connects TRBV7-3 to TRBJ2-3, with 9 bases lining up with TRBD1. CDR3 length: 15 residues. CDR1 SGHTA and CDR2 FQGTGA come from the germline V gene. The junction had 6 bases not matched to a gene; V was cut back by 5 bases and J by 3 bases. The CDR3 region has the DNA TGTGCCAGCAGCGGGCGGGACAGGGAAACAGATACGCAGTATTTT. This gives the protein CASSGRDRETDTQYF.

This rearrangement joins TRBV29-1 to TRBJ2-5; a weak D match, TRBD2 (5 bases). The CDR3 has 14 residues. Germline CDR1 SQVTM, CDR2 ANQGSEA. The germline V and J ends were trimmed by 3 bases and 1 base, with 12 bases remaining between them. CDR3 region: CSVDGGQSQETQYF. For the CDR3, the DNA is TGCAGCGTTGATGGAGGCCAGTCCCAAGAGACCCAGTACTTC.

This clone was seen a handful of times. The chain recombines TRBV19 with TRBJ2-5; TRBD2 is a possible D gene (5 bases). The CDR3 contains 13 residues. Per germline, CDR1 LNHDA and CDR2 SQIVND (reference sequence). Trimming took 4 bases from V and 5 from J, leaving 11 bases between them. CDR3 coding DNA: TGTGCCAGTAGTAAGCTAGCCGGCGAGACCCAGTACTTC. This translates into CASSKLAGETQYF.

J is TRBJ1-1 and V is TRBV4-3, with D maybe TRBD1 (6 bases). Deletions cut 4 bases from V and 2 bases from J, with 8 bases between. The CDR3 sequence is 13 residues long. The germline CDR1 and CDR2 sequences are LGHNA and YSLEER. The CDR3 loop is CASSPGTNTEAFF. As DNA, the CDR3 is TGCGCCAGCAGCCCAGGGACAAACACTGAAGCTTTCTTT.